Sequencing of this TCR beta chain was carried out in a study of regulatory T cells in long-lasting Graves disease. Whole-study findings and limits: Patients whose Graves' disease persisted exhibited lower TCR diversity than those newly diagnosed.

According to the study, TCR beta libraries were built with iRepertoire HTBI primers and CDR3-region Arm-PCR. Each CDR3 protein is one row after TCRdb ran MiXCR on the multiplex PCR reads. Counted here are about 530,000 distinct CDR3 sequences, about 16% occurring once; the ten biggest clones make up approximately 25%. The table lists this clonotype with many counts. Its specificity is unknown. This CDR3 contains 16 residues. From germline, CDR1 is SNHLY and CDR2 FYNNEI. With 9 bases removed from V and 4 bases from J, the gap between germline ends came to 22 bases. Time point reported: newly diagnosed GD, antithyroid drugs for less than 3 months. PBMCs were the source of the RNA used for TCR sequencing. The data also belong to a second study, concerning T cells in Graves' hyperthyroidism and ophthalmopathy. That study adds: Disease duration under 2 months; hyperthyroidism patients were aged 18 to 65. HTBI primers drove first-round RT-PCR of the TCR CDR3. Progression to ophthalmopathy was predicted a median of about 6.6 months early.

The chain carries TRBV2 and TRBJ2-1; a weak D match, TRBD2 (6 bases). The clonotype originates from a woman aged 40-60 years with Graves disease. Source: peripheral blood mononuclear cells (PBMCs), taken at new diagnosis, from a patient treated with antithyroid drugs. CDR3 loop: CASQQSQRLGYNEQFF. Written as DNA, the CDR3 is TGTGCCAGTCAACAAAGCCAGAGACTAGGTTACAATGAGCAGTTCTTC.